The following is a TCR beta chain sequence with its context. Its antigen remains unidentified. Profiling relied on immunoSEQ multiplex PCR, and the TCRdb table lists in-frame clones only, not all of them. The sample includes 260,000 or so clones, around nine tenths of them seen just once. These data originate in a study of cytomegalovirus exposure and HLA in healthy donors. Overall study findings and caveats: Subsequent analysis revealed that first-cohort TCR clusters tended to co-occur in the 130 or so validation repertoires.

CDR3 length: 15 residues. The V segment lost 2 bases and the J segment 2 bases; nucleotides outside the gene matches: 1. Germline V gives CDR1 LGHNA, CDR2 YNFKEQ. The donors were members of the validation cohort comprising 100 to 150 subjects, separate from the roughly 650-subject first cohort. The rearrangement uses TRBV4-2 and TRBJ2-1; TRBD1 matches 9 bases. The source of this sequence is a man between 18 and 29 years old in good health and CMV-seronegative. The sequenced sample consisted of PBMCs. Here the CDR3 reads CASSQNRGPYNEQFF. The CDR3, as DNA: TGTGCCAGCAGCCAAAACAGGGGGCCCTACAATGAGCAGTTCTTC.